This entry is about one T cell receptor (beta chain). After removal of 7 bases from V and 3 bases from J, the junction contained 8 bases not matched to a gene. The germline gives CDR1 SQVTM, CDR2 ANQGSEA. The CDR3 spans 14 residues. These data are taken from a study of T cells in Graves' hyperthyroidism and ophthalmopathy. The TCR beta CDR3 regions underwent amplification using RNA transcripts as the source. Using the HTBI primer set, a first-round RT-PCR was run on the TCR CDR3. Each CDR3 protein is one row after TCRdb ran MiXCR on the multiplex PCR reads. Counted here are roughly 570,000 distinct CDR3 sequences, about 43% occurring once; the ten biggest clones make up roughly 7.7%.

This clonotype was obtained from a woman younger than 35 with Graves' hyperthyroidism. The sample consisted of peripheral blood or thyroid tissue (not recorded which). The chain links TRBV29-1 to TRBJ2-2; 7 nucleotides agree with TRBD2. CDR3 sequence (DNA): TGCAGCGGAGATAGCGGGCCCGACACCGGGGAGCTGTTTTTT. Its protein is CSGDSGPDTGELFF.